The 16 T cell receptor beta chains below all came from one sample that was sequenced in a study of Ad26.COV2.S vaccination and SARS-CoV-2 variants. Profiled with immunoSEQ multiplex PCR; TCRdb holds only in-frame clones, not every one. The sample contains 350,000 to 450,000 clones, around 90% of which appear only once. The sample consisted of peripheral blood, taken after recovery from COVID-19. These receptor sequences come from a human donor who had recovered from COVID-19.

J is TRBJ1-1 and V is TRBV12-3 or TRBV12-4; 7 bases are a match to TRBD1. The CDR3 is made up of 13 amino acids. With V trimmed by 6 bases and J by 6 bases, 7 bases remained unmatched. CDR3 sequence: CASRIGTAAEAFF. DNA of the CDR3: TGTGCCAGCAGGATCGGGACAGCGGCTGAAGCTTTCTTT.

V is TRBV19 and J is TRBJ2-1, with 13 bases lining up with TRBD2. The junction had 11 bases not matched to a gene; V was cut back by 6 bases and J by 0 bases. The CDR3 has 19 amino acids. CDR1 is LNHDA and CDR2 is SQIVND in the germline V gene (reference sequence). CDR3 sequence: CASRPGLAGVPISYNEQFF. The CDR3 nucleotides are TGTGCCAGTAGACCAGGACTAGCGGGGGTGCCGATCTCCTACAATGAGCAGTTCTTC.

This chain uses TRBV12-5 with TRBJ2-3; D is undetermined. V dropped 2 bases and J dropped 2 bases, with 5 bases sitting between them. This CDR3 is 13 amino acids long. Germline-derived CDR1 and CDR2 are LGHNT and FRNRAP. The CDR3 DNA sequence: TGTGCTAGTGGTTTGCGGTCCACAGATACGCAGTATTTT. Translating it yields CASGLRSTDTQYF.

This sequence joins TRBV11-2 and TRBJ1-1; D call uncertain. Germline values: CDR1 SGHAT, CDR2 FQNNGV. The CDR3 consists of 13 residues. Trimming took off 2 bases at V and 5 bases at J, with 9 bases between the two ends. CDR3: CASSLYAGTEAFF. For the CDR3, the DNA is TGTGCCAGCAGCTTATACGCGGGTACTGAAGCTTTCTTT.

The V gene is TRBV25-1, the J gene TRBJ1-3; D remains unclear. Germline CDR1 MGHDK, CDR2 SYGVNS. V lost 5 bases and J lost 5, with 7 bases in between. The CDR3 has 12 amino acids. Here the CDR3 DNA reads TGTGCCAGCAGTCCTACTAGAAACACCATATATTTT. This codes for CASSPTRNTIYF.

The chain joins TRBV5-1 to TRBJ2-3; 7 nucleotides align to TRBD2. The germline gives CDR1 SGHRS, CDR2 YFSETQ. V gave up 1 base and J gave up 4 bases; unmatched junction bases: 6. The CDR3 sequence is 15 residues long. CDR3 nucleotide sequence: TGCGCCAGCAGCTTGCAGGGAGGGGAGGCAGATACGCAGTATTTT. It specifies CASSLQGGEADTQYF.

The J gene is TRBJ1-1, the V gene TRBV5-5, with D perhaps TRBD1 (5 bases). From germline, CDR1 is SGHKS and CDR2 YYEKEE (reference sequence). Trimming removed 4 bases from V and 1 base from J, with 8 bases in between. The CDR3 is made up of 13 amino acids. DNA of the CDR3: TGTGCCAGCAGCCAACAGGCGAACACTGAAGCTTTCTTT. The encoded protein is CASSQQANTEAFF.

The gene calls are TRBV27 and TRBJ2-3; TRBD1 matches 7 bases. The CDR3 spans 13 residues. The junction had 1 base not matched to a gene; V was cut back by 4 bases and J by 3 bases. In germline, CDR1 is MNHEY, CDR2 SMNVEV (reference sequence). The CDR3 nucleotides read TGTGCCAGCAGTTCGACAGGGACAGATACGCAGTATTTT. Protein: CASSSTGTDTQYF.

The V gene is TRBV27, the J gene TRBJ2-1; 7 bases line up with TRBD2. CDR1 and CDR2 from the germline V gene are MNHEY and SMNVEV (reference sequence). The CDR3 runs to 13 residues. The ends lost 6 bases at V and 6 bases at J; junction bases unmatched: 5. CDR3 residues: CASSSLASNEQFF. The CDR3 DNA sequence: TGTGCCAGCAGCTCACTAGCGTCCAATGAGCAGTTCTTC.

The V call is TRBV12-3 or TRBV12-4, the J call TRBJ1-2; D is ambiguous. The CDR3 has 13 amino acids. V lost 1 base and J lost 4, with 7 bases in between. The CDR3 loop is CASSLGPAYGYTF. The CDR3 coding sequence is TGTGCCAGCAGTTTAGGGCCCGCCTATGGCTACACCTTC.

V is TRBV3-1 (or the pseudogene TRBV3-2) and J is TRBJ1-5; D is perhaps TRBD1 (6 bases). Trimming cost V 1 base and J 6 bases, with 10 bases left between them. Looked up from germline, CDR1 is LGHDT and CDR2 is YNNKEL (reference sequence). The CDR3 consists of 14 residues. The CDR3 DNA reads TGTGCCAGCAGCCAAGTGGGGGCGAGTCAGCCCCAGCATTTT. Translation gives CASSQVGASQPQHF.

Details on this clone: Additional DNA sequences in this sample encode the identical CDR3. The rearrangement uses TRBV7-2 and TRBJ2-5; D is unclear. The V gene lost 4 bases and the J gene lost 2 bases, with 2 bases spanning the gap. CDR3 length: 11 residues. In germline, CDR1 is SGHTA, CDR2 FQGNSA. This CDR3 reads CASSYQETQYF. The DNA for the CDR3 is TGTGCCAGCAGCTATCAAGAGACCCAGTACTTC.

The J gene is TRBJ2-7, the V gene TRBV7-2; D unclear. The CDR3 contains 12 residues. The ends were cut back, 6 bases at V and 3 bases at J, with 9 bases in the middle. Germline lookup yields CDR1 SGHTA and CDR2 FQGNSA. For the CDR3, the DNA is TGTGCCAGCAGACTTAGCCTCTACGAGCAGTACTTC. Residues: CASRLSLYEQYF.

DNA of the CDR3: TGTGCCAGCAGACTCCGGGACAGCACTAACTATGGCTACACCTTC. It specifies CASRLRDSTNYGYTF. This chain connects TRBV2 to TRBJ1-2; TRBD1 aligns across 7 bases. CDR1 and CDR2 from the germline V gene are SNHLY and FYNNEI. This CDR3 comprises 15 residues. Trimming removed 6 bases from V and 0 bases from J; junction bases left unmatched: 7.

The chain couples TRBV6-5 to TRBJ2-2; 10 bases match TRBD2. The germline CDR1 and CDR2 sequences are MNHEY and SVGAGI. The CDR3 is 15 residues long. V gave up 6 bases and J gave up 2 bases; unmatched junction bases: 3. As DNA, the CDR3 is TGTGCCAGCAGCCGACTAGCGGGTAACACCGGGGAGCTGTTTTTT. Translating it yields CASSRLAGNTGELFF.

The gene calls are TRBV10-3 and TRBJ1-1; tentatively, D is TRBD1 (5 bases). Germline-derived CDR1 and CDR2 are ENHRY and SYGVKD. Trimming cost V 9 bases and J 1 base, with 12 bases left between them. This CDR3 has 13 amino acids. The CDR3 nucleotides are TGTGCCATAGCTCCAGGGCCGAACACTGAAGCTTTCTTT. As protein: CAIAPGPNTEAFF.